This T cell receptor (beta chain) was found in a study of T cells in Graves' hyperthyroidism and ophthalmopathy. Study-level results: Most thyroid-expanded clonotypes above 0.001 were also found in blood.

RNA transcripts provided the source from which TCR beta CDR3 regions were amplified. HTBI primers drove first-round RT-PCR of the TCR CDR3. TCRdb redid the calling of the multiplex PCR reads with MiXCR, one entry per CDR3 protein. The repertoire consists of 650,000 to 850,000 distinct CDR3 sequences, with 18% occurring once and the leading ten covering 16%. A note on this clonotype: Its target is not known. An end of the junction does not agree with germline; a read error may underlie this.

Germline loops: CDR1 MNHEY, CDR2 SVGAGI. CDR3 length: 15 residues. The sequenced sample was blood. The chain joins TRBV6-5 to TRBJ2-7; no definite D call. This TCR derives from a woman aged 45 to 65 with Graves' hyperthyroidism that later progressed to Graves' ophthalmopathy. The CDR3, as DNA: TGTGCCAGCAGTTACTCATGGGGTACTAAGTACGTGCAGTACTTC. This encodes CASSYSWGTKYVQYF.